Presented here are 10 T cell receptor beta chains from one specimen sequenced in a study of cytomegalovirus exposure and HLA in healthy donors. The PCR was carried out with 60 Vbeta primers and 13 Jbeta primers. Clones were read by immunoSEQ multiplex PCR, and TCRdb kept only the in-frame ones, dropping some. This table has about 120,000 clones, roughly 15% appearing once. Sequenced material: PBMCs. The receptors were sampled from a female donor in good health and CMV-seropositive.

The rearrangement joins TRBV5-1 to TRBJ2-7; D might be TRBD1 (6 bases). CDR1 SGHRS and CDR2 YFSETQ come from the germline V gene. This CDR3 region has 14 residues. V lost 4 bases and J lost 0, with 11 bases in between. The CDR3 DNA follows: TGCGCCAGCAGCGACCCACAGGGCTCCTACGAGCAGTACTTC. Protein sequence: CASSDPQGSYEQYF.

This clone was recorded a few times. Here the CDR3 DNA reads TGTGCCAGCAGCCCAGTCGGGACAGGGCACTACGAGCAGTACTTC. Translated, it gives CASSPVGTGHYEQYF. The chain joins TRBV7-8 to TRBJ2-7, with 9 nucleotides matching TRBD1. The CDR3 is made up of 15 amino acids. Germline CDR1 reads SGHVS; CDR2 reads FQNEAQ. Trimming at V came to 5 bases and at J to 3 bases, leaving 8 bases not matched to a gene.

This chain uses TRBV14 with TRBJ1-2; D gene ambiguous. The V end lost 1 base, the J end lost 3 bases, and 6 bases lay between the germline ends. This CDR3 has 13 residues. Germline V gene data show CDR1 as SGHDN and CDR2 as FVKESK. The CDR3, as DNA: TGTGCCAGCAGCCAAGGGCAGTACTATGGCTACACCTTC. Amino acid sequence: CASSQGQYYGYTF. The full variable domain, rest sourced from reference TRBV14 and TRBJ1-2, is EAGVTQFPSHSVIEKGQTVTLRCDPISGHDNLYWYRRVMGKEIKFLLHFVKESKQDESGMPNNRFLAERTGGTYSTLKVQPAELEDSGVYFCASSQGQYYGYTFGSGTRLTVV.

This clone was detected only a few times. V gene TRBV7-6 combines with J gene TRBJ2-7; no definite D call. Germline-derived CDR1 and CDR2 are SGHVS and FNYEAQ. V gave up 2 bases and J gave up 1 base, with 9 bases separating them. The CDR3 is 14 residues long. The CDR3 nucleotides read TGTGCCAGCAGCTTAAGAACAGAGTCCTACGAGCAGTACTTC. Protein product: CASSLRTESYEQYF.

This rearrangement joins TRBV4-3 to TRBJ2-3; 12 bases are shared with TRBD2. The CDR3 covers 14 residues. CDR1 is LGHNA, CDR2 YSLEER, per germline. Trimming cost V 4 bases and J 5 bases; bases outside gene matches: 1. CDR3 bases: TGCGCCAGCAGCCGACTAGCGGGAGAAGATACGCAGTATTTT. This encodes CASSRLAGEDTQYF.

The chain carries TRBV29-1 and TRBJ2-3; maybe TRBD1 (5 bases). Germline CDR1 and CDR2: SQVTM and ANQGSEA. V lost 6 bases, J lost 5 bases, and 6 bases lay in between. The CDR3 consists of 10 residues. The CDR3 loop is CSVGRDTQYF. Here the CDR3 DNA reads TGCAGCGTGGGGCGAGATACGCAGTATTTT.

This clone was found a few times. V is TRBV28 and J is TRBJ2-1; 7 positions agree with TRBD2. Germline V gives CDR1 MDHEN, CDR2 SYDVKM. With 7 bases clipped from V and 6 bases from J, the junction kept 9 bases outside the gene matches. This CDR3 is 14 amino acids long. The CDR3 nucleotides are TGTGCCAGCAAAGGGCTAGCGGTTTTCAATGAGCAGTTCTTC. Translation gives CASKGLAVFNEQFF.

The rearrangement links TRBV9 to TRBJ1-1; TRBD1 is a possible D gene (6 bases). The CDR3 runs to 14 residues. Trimming removed 6 bases at V and 5 bases at J, with 17 bases between. Germline V lookup: CDR1 SGDLS, CDR2 YYNGEE. In DNA, the CDR3 is TGTGCCAGCAACGGGGGCCGGGGGGATACTGAAGCTTTCTTT. It translates to CASNGGRGDTEAFF.

This clone was detected only a few times. The rearrangement joins TRBV28 to TRBJ1-2; no reliable D call. Trimming stripped 8 bases from V and 10 bases from J, with 20 bases between. The CDR3 length is 13 residues. Germline loops: CDR1 MDHEN, CDR2 SYDVKM. The CDR3 DNA is TGTGCCAGCTCAGAAGGAACGGAGGAAACCTACACCTTC. Translation: CASSEGTEETYTF.

This clone was counted a few times. The V call is TRBV4-2, the J call TRBJ2-1; TRBD2 matches 10 bases. The germline CDR1 and CDR2 sequences are LGHNA and YNFKEQ. V was clipped by 4 bases and J by 4 bases; unmatched bases: 7. The CDR3 length is 16 residues. CDR3 in amino acids: CASSRPTSGPYNEQFF. In DNA form, the CDR3 reads TGTGCCAGCAGCCGCCCGACTAGCGGGCCATACAATGAGCAGTTCTTC.